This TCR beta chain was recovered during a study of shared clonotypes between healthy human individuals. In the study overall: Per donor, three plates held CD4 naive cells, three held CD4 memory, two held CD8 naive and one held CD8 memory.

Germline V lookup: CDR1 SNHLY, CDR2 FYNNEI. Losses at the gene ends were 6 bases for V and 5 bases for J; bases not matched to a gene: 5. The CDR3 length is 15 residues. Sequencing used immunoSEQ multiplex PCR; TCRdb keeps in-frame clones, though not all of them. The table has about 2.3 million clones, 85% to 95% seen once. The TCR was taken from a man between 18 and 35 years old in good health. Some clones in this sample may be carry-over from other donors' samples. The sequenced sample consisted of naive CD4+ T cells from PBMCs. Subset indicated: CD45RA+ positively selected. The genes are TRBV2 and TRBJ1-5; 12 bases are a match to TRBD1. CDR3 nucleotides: TGTGCCAGCAGGTCCCGGGACAGGGGGCATCAGCCCCAGCATTTT. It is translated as CASRSRDRGHQPQHF.